The rows below give T cell receptor beta chains drawn from one sample of a study of CD8+CD57+ T cells in acquired aplastic anemia. Using its own MiXCR run on the reads, TCRdb lists one record per CDR3 protein. This sample has 150,000 to 200,000 distinct CDR3 sequences, with around 48% found just once. The specimen sequenced was sorted CD4+, CD8+, or CD8+CD57+ T cells (not recorded which) from PBMCs. The receptors were gathered from a human donor with aplastic anemia. The CDR3 runs from the conserved cysteine through the conserved F or W. The D gene is left open where the match is weak. Size values are once, few and many counts, or a class for expanded clones, and some rows have none.

size | D | J | V | CDR3 | DNA
many | NA | TRBJ1-4 | TRBV7-9 | CASSPTVSTNEKLFF | TGTGCCAGCAGCCCCACGGTCTCAACTAATGAAAAACTGTTTTTT
NA | NA | TRBJ1-5 | TRBV24-1 | CATRDPTRDSTGTDTQHF | TGTGCCACCAGGGATCCAACCCGGGACTCCACTGGCACAGATACGCAGCATTTT
NA | NA | TRBJ2-3 | TRBV24-1 | CATSRGLTDTQYF | TGTGCCACCAGCAGGGGACTCACAGATACGCAGTATTTT
NA | NA | TRBJ2-5 | TRBV5-1 | CASSLGLRVPQETQYF | TGCGCCAGCAGCTTGGGCCTCAGGGTTCCCCAAGAGACCCAGTACTTC
many | TRBD1 | TRBJ1-2 | TRBV5-4 | CASSSPSGGNYGYTF | TGTGCCAGCAGCAGCCCTTCAGGGGGCAACTATGGCTACACCTTC
NA | NA | TRBJ1-4 | TRBV25-1 | CASSERGGGEKLFF | TGTGCCAGCAGTGAAAGAGGGGGAGGTGAAAAACTGTTTTTT
few | NA | TRBJ2-3 | TRBV7-9 | CASSPNLDADTQYF | TGTGCCAGCAGCCCTAACTTGGACGCAGATACGCAGTATTTT
many | NA | TRBJ1-1 | TRBV5-4 | CASSPVPGSTEAFF | TGTGCCAGCAGCCCGGTTCCAGGGAGTACTGAAGCTTTCTTT
once | NA | TRBJ1-1 | TRBV7-8 | CASSLEGSLVRAFF | TGTGCCAGCAGCTTAGAGGGCAGCCTCGTGAGAGCTTTCTTT
NA | NA | TRBJ2-1 | TRBV24-1 | CATSGAEGGSYNEQFF | TGTGCCACCAGTGGAGCCGAGGGGGGGTCCTACAATGAGCAGTTCTTC
NA | TRBD2 | TRBJ2-1 | TRBV10-1 | CASSEIMAGELTYNEQFF | TGCGCCAGCAGTGAAATTATGGCGGGAGAATTAACCTACAATGAGCAGTTCTTC
once | NA | TRBJ1-1 | TRBV29-1 | CSVEDRNTEAFF | TGCAGCGTTGAGGACAGGAACACTGAAGCTTTCTTT
few | TRBD1 | TRBJ1-1 | TRBV30 | CAWSLLQGAEAFF | TGTGCCTGGAGTCTACTCCAGGGGGCTGAAGCTTTCTTT
NA | NA | TRBJ1-2 | TRBV5-8 | CASSLIDSAHGYTF | TGTGCCAGCAGCTTGATTGACAGCGCCCATGGCTACACCTTC
many | TRBD1 | TRBJ1-4 | TRBV5-1 | CASSLGGDRDEKLFF | TGCGCCAGCAGCTTGGGGGGGGACAGGGATGAAAAACTGTTTTTT
many | TRBD2 | TRBJ2-3 | TRBV20-1 | CSARIISTSVGTDTQYF | TGCAGTGCTAGGATCATCAGCACTAGCGTGGGCACAGATACGCAGTATTTT
NA | NA | TRBJ2-1 | TRBV11-2 | CASSLVGRQSSYNEQFF | TGTGCCAGCAGCTTAGTAGGTCGGCAGAGCTCCTACAATGAGCAGTTCTTC
NA | NA | TRBJ2-1 | TRBV12-3/TRBV12-4 | CASKCETGVRISYNEQFF | TGTGCCAGCAAATGCGAAACAGGCGTGAGGATTTCCTACAATGAGCAGTTCTTC
NA | TRBD1 | TRBJ1-2 | TRBV19 | CASRTDREFYGYTF | TGTGCCAGTAGAACGGACAGGGAGTTCTATGGCTACACCTTC
few | TRBD1 | TRBJ1-1 | TRBV24-1 | CATSGLPGQEAFF | TGTGCCACCAGTGGTCTTCCGGGACAGGAAGCTTTCTTT
NA | TRBD1 | TRBJ1-1 | TRBV19 | CATLDRPNTEAFF | TGTGCCACTTTGGACAGGCCGAACACTGAAGCTTTCTTT
many | TRBD2 | TRBJ2-5 | TRBV7-2 | CASSLSGLAGATQETQYF | TGTGCCAGCAGCTTATCGGGACTAGCGGGGGCGACCCAAGAGACCCAGTACTTC
NA | TRBD1 | TRBJ1-2 | TRBV7-2 | CASSRDRGLDYGYTF | TGTGCCAGCAGCCGGGACAGGGGGCTCGACTATGGCTACACCTTC
NA | TRBD2 | TRBJ2-7 | TRBV27 | CASGRGVGEYF | TGTGCCAGCGGTCGGGGGGTTGGGGAGTACTTC
NA | NA | TRBJ1-3 | TRBV2 | CASSGQRPDSGNTIYF | TGTGCCAGCAGTGGTCAGCGGCCAGACTCTGGAAACACCATATATTTT
NA | NA | TRBJ1-1 | TRBV29-1 | CSVANPQGRRAEAFF | TGCAGCGTAGCAAACCCCCAGGGGCGAAGGGCTGAAGCTTTCTTT
NA | TRBD1 | TRBJ2-2 | TRBV2 | CASRYRGFFTGELFF | TGTGCCAGCCGGTACAGGGGATTTTTTACCGGGGAGCTGTTTTTT
NA | TRBD2 | TRBJ2-5 | TRBV29-1 | CSVEGTSGQETQYF | TGCAGCGTTGAAGGCACTAGCGGACAAGAGACCCAGTACTTC
NA | TRBD1 | TRBJ2-3 | TRBV5-1 | CASSLGVQGAGTDTQYF | TGCGCCAGCAGCTTGGGGGTACAGGGGGCTGGCACAGATACGCAGTATTTT
many | NA | TRBJ1-2 | TRBV29-1 | CSVGPGQRNYGYTF | TGCAGCGTTGGGCCTGGACAGCGTAACTATGGCTACACCTTC
many | NA | TRBJ1-2 | TRBV15 | CATSRPGYGYTF | TGTGCCACCAGCAGACCGGGCTATGGCTACACCTTC
once | NA | TRBJ2-6 | TRBV6-5 | CASSYGGGGANVLTF | TGTGCCAGCAGTTACGGGGGTGGTGGGGCCAACGTCCTGACTTTC
many | NA | TRBJ1-1 | TRBV12-3/TRBV12-4 | CAGHRGTLNTEAFF | TGTGCCGGTCACCGGGGGACATTGAACACTGAAGCTTTCTTT
many | NA | TRBJ2-1 | TRBV12-3/TRBV12-4 | CASSLNRWNEQFF | TGTGCCAGCAGTTTAAACAGATGGAATGAGCAGTTCTTC
many | NA | TRBJ1-4 | TRBV2 | CASSEQGLNEKLFF | TGTGCCAGCAGTGAGCAGGGCCTTAATGAAAAACTGTTTTTT
NA | NA | TRBJ2-1 | TRBV5-1 | CASSLAENNEQFF | TGCGCCAGCAGCTTGGCGGAAAACAATGAGCAGTTCTTC
NA | TRBD1 | TRBJ2-3 | TRBV5-1 | CASSFGQGIGDTQYF | TGCGCCAGCAGTTTCGGACAGGGGATTGGGGATACGCAGTATTTT
many | NA | TRBJ2-3 | TRBV29-1 | CSVEGGSRTSTDTQYF | TGCAGCGTTGAAGGAGGCAGCCGAACTAGCACAGATACGCAGTATTTT
many | NA | TRBJ1-2 | TRBV15 | CATSYRTENYGYTF | TGTGCCACCAGCTACCGGACAGAGAACTATGGCTACACCTTC
few | NA | TRBJ2-7 | TRBV28 | CASSRLAGTYEQYF | TGTGCCAGCAGTAGGTTGGCAGGTACCTACGAGCAGTACTTC
NA | TRBD2 | TRBJ2-7 | TRBV10-3 | CAISESGLRSSYEQCF | TGTGCCATCAGCGAGTCGGGACTAAGGAGCTCCTACGAGCAGTGCTTC
NA | NA | TRBJ1-1 | TRBV7-9 | CASSEENTEAFF | TGTGCCAGCAGCGAAGAGAACACTGAAGCTTTCTTT
NA | TRBD1 | TRBJ1-6 | TRBV25-1 | CGGGGHDRDNSPLHF | TGTGGGGGTGGGGGGCACGACAGGGATAATTCACCCCTCCACTTT
NA | TRBD1 | TRBJ1-1 | TRBV19 | CASTDRSNTEAFF | TGTGCCAGTACGGACAGGTCGAACACTGAAGCTTTCTTT
few | NA | TRBJ1-1 | TRBV28 | CASMYTEAFF | TGTGCCAGCATGTACACTGAAGCTTTCTTT
NA | NA | TRBJ2-5 | TRBV20-1 | CSARDRRETQYF | TGCAGTGCTAGAGACAGGCGAGAGACCCAGTACTTC
once | TRBD2 | TRBJ2-2 | TRBV20-1 | CSAPFQRGAGELFF | TGCAGTGCTCCTTTTCAGCGGGGGGCCGGGGAGCTGTTTTTT
once | NA | TRBJ2-7 | TRBV10-2 | CASSELARGIEF | TGCGCCAGCAGTGAGCTGGCTCGGGGAATTGAGTTC
few | NA | TRBJ2-7 | TRBV20-1 | CSARESLGGDGLYEQYF | TGCAGTGCTAGAGAGTCCCTCGGCGGGGACGGCCTTTACGAGCAGTACTTC
NA | TRBD1 | TRBJ2-7 | TRBV29-1 | CSVAKGQGDYEQYF | TGCAGCGTTGCGAAGGGACAGGGAGACTACGAGCAGTACTTC
many | NA | TRBJ1-2 | TRBV12-3/TRBV12-4 | CASRGVKDYGYTF | TGTGCCAGCAGAGGGGTAAAGGACTATGGCTACACCTTC
many | NA | TRBJ1-2 | TRBV14 | CASSQDLVQAVSGYTF | TGTGCCAGCAGCCAAGATCTCGTCCAGGCAGTAAGTGGCTACACCTTC
many | NA | TRBJ1-1 | TRBV3-1 | CASRPTGNTEAFF | TGTGCCAGCAGGCCGACGGGGAACACTGAAGCTTTCTTT